These T cell receptor beta chains were read from a single sample in a study of T cell responses to AZD1222 COVID-19 vaccine. Clones were sequenced by immunoSEQ multiplex PCR, and TCRdb holds only the in-frame ones, with some missing. The repertoire includes 150,000 or so clones, 90% of them detected once, and 1.8% sits in the top ten. The material sequenced was peripheral blood, taken on day 0 of AZD1222 vaccination. These receptors originate from an adult in good health. Each CDR3 is given with its conserved first and last residue. The order of the fields is CDR3 DNA, CDR3 protein, V gene, clone size, D gene, CDR3 length, J gene. The D gene is left open where the match is weak. Clone size, where shown, is once, few, many, or a class for clones that have expanded.

cdr3_nt: TGCGCCAGCAGCCAAGATTCGGACAGGGGAGGAGAGCAGTACTTC
cdr3_aa: CASSQDSDRGGEQYF
v_call: TRBV4-3
clone_size: NA
d_call: TRBD1
cdr3_length: 15
j_call: TRBJ2-7

cdr3_nt: TGTGCCAGCAGTCCGGGGTTTTCGGTTGTAAAACTGTTTTTT
cdr3_aa: CASSPGFSVVKLFF
v_call: TRBV6-5
clone_size: NA
d_call: NA
cdr3_length: 14
j_call: TRBJ1-4

cdr3_nt: TGTGCCAGCAGCTTTTTGAGATCCTACAATGAGCAGTTCTTC
cdr3_aa: CASSFLRSYNEQFF
v_call: TRBV7-2
clone_size: NA
d_call: NA
cdr3_length: 14
j_call: TRBJ2-1

cdr3_nt: TGTGCCAGCAGTCCCTCGGCTGGGGCCAACGAGCAGTACTTC
cdr3_aa: CASSPSAGANEQYF
v_call: TRBV6-4
clone_size: NA
d_call: NA
cdr3_length: 14
j_call: TRBJ2-7

cdr3_nt: TGTGCCAGCAGCTCTGGACAGATAACAACTAATGAAAAACTGTTTTTT
cdr3_aa: CASSSGQITTNEKLFF
v_call: TRBV11-2
clone_size: NA
d_call: NA
cdr3_length: 16
j_call: TRBJ1-4

cdr3_nt: TGTGCCAGCAGCCAAGATCTAGCTCAGATCTATGGCTACACCTTC
cdr3_aa: CASSQDLAQIYGYTF
v_call: TRBV4-2
clone_size: few
d_call: NA
cdr3_length: 15
j_call: TRBJ1-2

cdr3_nt: TGCGCCAGCAGCTTGGCCCTAGCGGGAGGCCTCTCTGGGGCCAACGTCCTGACTTTC
cdr3_aa: CASSLALAGGLSGANVLTF
v_call: TRBV5-1
clone_size: once
d_call: TRBD2
cdr3_length: 19
j_call: TRBJ2-6

cdr3_nt: TGTGCCACCAGTGAACCACCTCTAAGCGGGAGAGGTATCGGGGAGCTGTTTTTT
cdr3_aa: CATSEPPLSGRGIGELFF
v_call: TRBV24-1
clone_size: NA
d_call: TRBD2
cdr3_length: 18
j_call: TRBJ2-2

cdr3_nt: TGTGCCAGCGGGGGACAGGGCTCCTACGAGCAGTACTTC
cdr3_aa: CASGGQGSYEQYF
v_call: TRBV18
clone_size: few
d_call: TRBD1
cdr3_length: 13
j_call: TRBJ2-7

cdr3_nt: TGTGCCAGTAGATGGTTGGGACAGGGGGCCGCTGAAGCTTTCTTT
cdr3_aa: CASRWLGQGAAEAFF
v_call: TRBV19
clone_size: NA
d_call: TRBD1
cdr3_length: 15
j_call: TRBJ1-1

cdr3_nt: TGTGCCACCAGCAGAGATTTAATGGGAGGGAACAACTACGAGCAGTACTTC
cdr3_aa: CATSRDLMGGNNYEQYF
v_call: TRBV15
clone_size: NA
d_call: TRBD2
cdr3_length: 17
j_call: TRBJ2-7

cdr3_nt: TGTGCCAGCAGGCTTAGGGCCGACTATGGCTACACCTTC
cdr3_aa: CASRLRADYGYTF
v_call: TRBV27
clone_size: NA
d_call: NA
cdr3_length: 13
j_call: TRBJ1-2

cdr3_nt: TGCAGTGCTAGAGGGGATGAGCAGTTCTTC
cdr3_aa: CSARGDEQFF
v_call: TRBV20-1
clone_size: NA
d_call: NA
cdr3_length: 10
j_call: TRBJ2-1

cdr3_nt: TGTGCCAGCAGCCTGTGGACAGGTCAGAGGTTCAATGAGCAGTTCTTC
cdr3_aa: CASSLWTGQRFNEQFF
v_call: TRBV7-9
clone_size: NA
d_call: TRBD1
cdr3_length: 16
j_call: TRBJ2-1

cdr3_nt: TGTGCCAGCAGCCGGGGGTCTGAAGCTTTCTTT
cdr3_aa: CASSRGSEAFF
v_call: TRBV7-9
clone_size: once
d_call: NA
cdr3_length: 11
j_call: TRBJ1-1

cdr3_nt: TGCGCCAGCAGCGCAGGGACAGGGTTTGAAAAACTGTTTTTT
cdr3_aa: CASSAGTGFEKLFF
v_call: TRBV5-1
clone_size: NA
d_call: TRBD1
cdr3_length: 14
j_call: TRBJ1-4

cdr3_nt: TGTGCCAGCAGCCCAACCCGGACAGGCAGTAATACGCAGTATTTT
cdr3_aa: CASSPTRTGSNTQYF
v_call: TRBV7-9
clone_size: NA
d_call: TRBD1
cdr3_length: 15
j_call: TRBJ2-3

cdr3_nt: TGTGCCATCAGTGGACAGGAGAACACTGAAGCTTTCTTT
cdr3_aa: CAISGQENTEAFF
v_call: TRBV10-3
clone_size: NA
d_call: NA
cdr3_length: 13
j_call: TRBJ1-1

cdr3_nt: TGTGCCAGCAGGCCTCAGGTTCGGGAGTCAGATACGCAGTATTTT
cdr3_aa: CASRPQVRESDTQYF
v_call: TRBV28
clone_size: NA
d_call: NA
cdr3_length: 15
j_call: TRBJ2-3

cdr3_nt: TGTGCCAGCAGTCCCCGGGACAGGGGTCCCTACGAGCAGTACTTC
cdr3_aa: CASSPRDRGPYEQYF
v_call: TRBV27
clone_size: NA
d_call: TRBD1
cdr3_length: 15
j_call: TRBJ2-7

cdr3_nt: TGTGCCAGCAGTTACCAAGACCACTACGAGCAGTACTTC
cdr3_aa: CASSYQDHYEQYF
v_call: TRBV6-2/TRBV6-3
clone_size: NA
d_call: NA
cdr3_length: 13
j_call: TRBJ2-7

cdr3_nt: TGTGCCAGCAGTTTGAAAACTCAGCTTGGTCAGCCCCAGCATTTT
cdr3_aa: CASSLKTQLGQPQHF
v_call: TRBV27
clone_size: few
d_call: NA
cdr3_length: 15
j_call: TRBJ1-5

cdr3_nt: TGTGCCAGCAGTTTAAGTTCCGGGGGAGAGACCCAGTACTTC
cdr3_aa: CASSLSSGGETQYF
v_call: TRBV27
clone_size: once
d_call: NA
cdr3_length: 14
j_call: TRBJ2-5

cdr3_nt: TGTGCCAGCAGTTTACGGGGACAGGGGGTGAAAGAGACCCAGTACTTC
cdr3_aa: CASSLRGQGVKETQYF
v_call: TRBV27
clone_size: NA
d_call: TRBD1
cdr3_length: 16
j_call: TRBJ2-5

cdr3_nt: TGTGCCAGCAGCCCCGGACACCTATCTGGAAACACCATATATTTT
cdr3_aa: CASSPGHLSGNTIYF
v_call: TRBV11-1
clone_size: NA
d_call: NA
cdr3_length: 15
j_call: TRBJ1-3